Listed here are 27 T cell receptor beta chains from one sample, sequenced in a study of T cells after yellow fever vaccination. TCRdb analysed the 5' RACE reads with MiXCR anew, one entry per CDR3 protein. The sample yields hundreds of thousands of distinct CDR3 sequences, about 13% seen once. The specimen comprised PBMCs, sampled on the day of the yellow fever booster vaccination. These receptor sequences come from a man aged 25 to 40 who received the YFV17D yellow fever vaccine.

This clonotype was observed a few times. The CDR3 coding sequence is TGTGCCAGCAGTTTAGCAGAGGGCGCCCACAATGAGCAGTTCTTC. Translated, it gives CASSLAEGAHNEQFF. The chain employs TRBV12-3 or TRBV12-4 and TRBJ2-1; TRBD2 might be the D (5 bases). This CDR3 has 15 amino acids. Trimming removed 0 bases at V and 5 bases at J, with 11 bases between.

Written as DNA, the CDR3 is TGTGCCAGCAGTCGATACCAGACAGGCCGACAAGAGACCCAGTACTTC. Amino acid sequence: CASSRYQTGRQETQYF. V is TRBV6-1 and J is TRBJ2-5, with a weak D call TRBD1 (6 bases). Trimming took off 5 bases at V and 2 bases at J, with 18 bases between the two ends. Germline V gives CDR1 MNHNS, CDR2 SASEGT. CDR3 length equals 16 residues.

The J gene is TRBJ2-2, the V gene TRBV6-1; 8 nucleotides line up with TRBD2. Germline V gene sequence: CDR1 MNHNS, CDR2 SASEGT. This CDR3 has 14 residues. J was trimmed by 5 bases and V by 11 bases; bases with no gene match: 10. The CDR3 DNA reads TGTGCCGGGCTACGGGAGGGTGGAACCGGGGAGCTGTTTTTT. This codes for CAGLREGGTGELFF.

The chain is built from TRBV9 and TRBJ2-7, with 7 bases identical to TRBD1. Germline CDR1 SGDLS, CDR2 YYNGEE. This CDR3 spans 16 amino acids. The junction had 15 bases not matched to a gene; V was cut back by 3 bases and J by 6 bases. The CDR3 nucleotides are TGTGCCAGCAGCGCCAGACAGGGAAGGACGTCGGGCGAGCAGTACTTC. Its translation is CASSARQGRTSGEQYF.

The CDR3 loop reads CATSDLLRGTQYF. The CDR3, as DNA: TGTGCCACCAGTGATTTGTTGCGCGGTACGCAGTATTTT. The J gene is TRBJ2-3, the V gene TRBV24-1; D uncertain. The germline CDR1 and CDR2 sequences are KGHDR and SFDVKD. The CDR3 consists of 13 residues. Deletions cut 0 bases from V and 8 bases from J, with 8 bases between.

This clonotype has only a few counts. V is TRBV6-5 and J is TRBJ1-4; no definite D call. This CDR3 spans 12 amino acids. Germline values: CDR1 MNHEY, CDR2 SVGAGI. The DNA of the CDR3 is TGTGCTACTCGTCGTCATAATGAAAAACTGTTTTTT. It is translated as CATRRHNEKLFF.

This clonotype was seen a few times. This chain connects TRBV20-1 to TRBJ2-1; TRBD2 is a possible D gene (5 bases). CDR3 length equals 12 residues. Germline V gene data show CDR1 as DFQATT and CDR2 as SNEGSKA (reference sequence). The V end was cut by 4 bases, the J end by 4 bases, with 8 bases between. The CDR3 DNA reads TGCAGTGCTACCCTAGCTTACAATGAGCAGTTCTTC. As protein: CSATLAYNEQFF.

The rearrangement joins TRBV14 to TRBJ1-1; D may be TRBD1 (5 bases). Deletions cut 4 bases from V and 5 bases from J, with 14 bases between. This CDR3 spans 14 amino acids. Looked up from germline, CDR1 is SGHDN and CDR2 is FVKESK. The CDR3 sequence is CASSPRVRLTEAFF. CDR3 nucleotide sequence: TGTGCCAGCAGCCCCAGGGTTAGATTGACTGAAGCTTTCTTT.

This clonotype was seen ten or more times. The chain couples TRBV12-3 or TRBV12-4 to TRBJ1-6, with TRBD1 matching 7 bases. With V trimmed by 5 bases and J by 9 bases, 10 bases remained unmatched. This CDR3 is built from 15 residues. CDR3 coding DNA: TGTGCCAGCAGTGGACAGGCCCCGGGTAGTTCACCCCTCCACTTT. Its protein product is CASSGQAPGSSPLHF.

This clonotype came up many times. The rearrangement uses TRBV2 and TRBJ2-7; 10 bases align to TRBD1. J gave up 2 bases and V 11 bases, and 6 bases lay outside the gene matches. The germline CDR1 and CDR2 sequences are SNHLY and FYNNEI. This CDR3 spans 13 amino acids. CDR3 amino acids: CAGRQGATYEQYF. The CDR3, as DNA: TGTGCCGGAAGACAGGGGGCAACCTACGAGCAGTACTTC.

V is TRBV7-8 and J is TRBJ1-2; D ambiguous. The CDR3 is 13 residues long. CDR1 and CDR2 from the germline V gene are SGHVS and FQNEAQ. Trimming took 8 bases from V and 2 from J, leaving 12 bases between them. The chain's CDR3 is CASGPEWNYGYTF. The CDR3 bases are TGTGCCAGCGGTCCGGAGTGGAACTATGGCTACACCTTC.

This rearrangement joins TRBV15 to TRBJ2-2; no clear D gene. The CDR3 has 12 amino acids. CDR1 and CDR2 (germline): LNHNV, YYDKDF (reference sequence). Trimming cost V 5 bases and J 6 bases, with 7 bases left between them. As DNA, the CDR3 is TGTGCCACCAGCCTACAGCCCGGGGAGCTGTTTTTT. Encoded protein: CATSLQPGELFF.

In regard to this clonotype: One end of the junction is discordant with germline, which a read error may explain. The chain recombines TRBV6-1 with TRBJ2-1; D not resolved. The germline V gene has CDR1 MNHNS and CDR2 SASEGT. This CDR3 is 14 amino acids long. The DNA of the CDR3 is TGTGCCAGCAGAATTAGTAGCTCCTACGATGAGCAGTTCTTC. Encoded protein: CASRISSSYDEQFF.

The chain recombines TRBV6-5 with TRBJ2-7; D possibly matches TRBD1 or TRBD2 (5 bases each). The CDR3 length is 15 residues. Trimming cost V 0 bases and J 2 bases, with 11 bases left between them. Germline-derived CDR1 and CDR2 are MNHEY and SVGAGI. Here the CDR3 reads CASSYSRGRTYEQYF. The CDR3 coding sequence is TGTGCCAGCAGTTACTCGAGGGGTAGAACCTACGAGCAGTACTTC.

This clonotype has a count of ten or more. The chain links TRBV5-1 to TRBJ2-4; the D is unclear. Trimming left V 1 base short and J 0 bases short, with 8 bases between. The germline CDR1 and CDR2 sequences are SGHRS and YFSETQ. The CDR3 length is 15 residues. The CDR3 sequence is CASSLNPQAKNIQYF. CDR3 DNA: TGCGCCAGCAGCTTGAACCCTCAAGCCAAAAACATTCAGTACTTC. The full variable domain, with the rest looked up from reference TRBV5-1 and TRBJ2-4, is KAGVTQTPRYLIKTRGQQVTLSCSPISGHRSVSWYQQTPGQGLQFLFEYFSETQRNKGNFPGRFSGRQFSNSRSEMNVSTLELGDSALYLCASSLNPQAKNIQYFGAGTRLSVL.

This clonotype was seen only a few times. CDR3 nucleotide sequence: TGTGCCAGCAGGCTGGGGGACTACGCCGTTTCCTACAATGAGCAGTTCTTC. Protein product: CASRLGDYAVSYNEQFF. This chain links TRBV28 with TRBJ2-1; 7 bases map to TRBD2. V was pared by 6 bases and J by 1 base, with 12 bases of the junction left unmatched. Germline lookup yields CDR1 MDHEN and CDR2 SYDVKM. The CDR3 has 17 residues.

This clonotype was seen a few times. CDR3 nucleotide sequence: TGTGCCAGCAGTCCCCTCCAGGGGAACACTGAAGCTTTCTTT. Its protein is CASSPLQGNTEAFF. The V gene is TRBV12-3 or TRBV12-4, the J gene TRBJ1-1; tentative D call: TRBD1 (5 bases). V dropped 5 bases and J dropped 1 base, with 11 bases sitting between them. This CDR3 is 14 amino acids long.

V and J are TRBV19 and TRBJ2-1, with a tentative D call TRBD1 (5 bases). There are 15 residues in the CDR3. CDR1 and CDR2 (germline): LNHDA, SQIVND (reference sequence). V lost 5 bases and J lost 5, with 16 bases in between. In DNA, the CDR3 is TGTGCCAGTAGTTACTTTAGGGGCAATAACAATGAGCAGTTCTTC. Translation gives CASSYFRGNNNEQFF.

This clonotype has at least ten counts. This chain connects TRBV5-1 to TRBJ2-2; 7 bases agree with TRBD1. The V gene end was trimmed by 4 bases and the J gene end by 7 bases; junction bases not matched to a gene: 10. The CDR3 is 15 amino acids. The germline gives CDR1 SGHRS, CDR2 YFSETQ. The CDR3 coding sequence is TGCGCCAGCAGCCCCGACAGGGCCGTGGTCGGGGAGCTGTTTTTT. Its protein is CASSPDRAVVGELFF.

The chain combines TRBV7-2 with TRBJ2-5; a possible D gene is TRBD1 (5 bases). This CDR3 is built from 15 residues. Germline V lookup: CDR1 SGHTA, CDR2 FQGNSA. V was shortened by 2 bases and J by 5 bases, with 15 bases between the two germline ends. CDR3 in DNA: TGTGCCAGCAGCTTATTGGGCACCCCAGGGGAGACCCAGTACTTC. Residues: CASSLLGTPGETQYF.

This clonotype was seen repeatedly, ten times or more. This chain links TRBV7-6 with TRBJ2-7; 9 bases are a match to TRBD1. The CDR3 sequence is 14 residues long. Germline assignment: CDR1 SGHVS and CDR2 FNYEAQ. Trimming removed 5 bases from V and 2 bases from J; junction bases left unmatched: 4. The CDR3 DNA reads as TGTGCCAGCAGCGCCGGACAGGGGACCTACGAGCAGTACTTC. Protein sequence: CASSAGQGTYEQYF.

This clonotype was seen ten or more times. This chain joins TRBV12-3 or TRBV12-4 and TRBJ1-1; a weak D match, TRBD1 (6 bases). V lost 8 bases, J lost 6 bases, and 22 bases lay in between. The CDR3 consists of 15 residues. CDR3 in amino acids: CASQTGGARSAEAFF. In DNA, the CDR3 is TGTGCCAGCCAAACGGGGGGCGCGAGGTCCGCTGAAGCTTTCTTT.

The table lists this clonotype with a few counts. The chain employs TRBV27 and TRBJ2-7; 9 bases are shared with TRBD1. The V segment lost 5 bases and the J segment 4 bases; nucleotides outside the gene matches: 9. Germline V lookup: CDR1 MNHEY, CDR2 SMNVEV (reference sequence). The CDR3 is 15 residues long. In DNA, the CDR3 is TGTGCCAGCAGTCCTACCGGGACAGGGCCGTACGAGCAGTACTTC. Translated: CASSPTGTGPYEQYF.

This clonotype was observed a handful of times. The chain links TRBV2 to TRBJ2-7, with a tentative D call TRBD2 (5 bases). V lost 9 bases and J lost 3, with 15 bases in between. CDR1 is SNHLY, CDR2 FYNNEI, per germline. CDR3 length equals 13 residues. CDR3 protein: CARTGSSSYEQYF. As DNA, the CDR3 is TGTGCCAGAACGGGATCCTCGAGCTACGAGCAGTACTTC.

This clonotype has just a few counts. J is TRBJ2-6 and V is TRBV19; TRBD1 matches at 8 bases. V dropped 8 bases and J dropped 1; count of bases not matched to a gene: 1. The germline V gene has CDR1 LNHDA and CDR2 SQIVND (reference sequence). The CDR3 sequence is 14 residues long. The CDR3 here is CASYRGSGANVLTF. In DNA form, the CDR3 reads TGTGCCAGTTACAGGGGGTCTGGGGCCAACGTCCTGACTTTC. Full variable domain (outside the CDR3, taken from reference TRBV19 and TRBJ2-6): DGGITQSPKYLFRKEGQNVTLSCEQNLNHDAMYWYRQDPGQGLRLIYYSQIVNDFQKGDIAEGYSVSREKKESFPLTVTSAQKNPTAFYLCASYRGSGANVLTFGAGSRLTVL.

This clonotype was seen a handful of times. The chain links TRBV5-1 to TRBJ1-2; 10 bases align to TRBD1. The CDR3 contains 15 residues. J gave up 3 bases and V 3 bases, and 5 bases lay outside the gene matches. Germline loops: CDR1 SGHRS, CDR2 YFSETQ. The CDR3: CASSSTGTGDYGYTF. CDR3 sequence (DNA): TGCGCCAGCAGCTCAACCGGGACAGGGGACTATGGCTACACCTTC.

This clonotype was recorded many times. The chain has TRBV7-2 and TRBJ2-2; D uncertain. CDR1 and CDR2 (germline): SGHTA, FQGNSA. With 3 bases removed from V and 1 base from J, the gap between germline ends came to 6 bases. CDR3 length: 14 residues. The CDR3 region has the DNA TGTGCCAGCAGCTTGGGCCTGAACACCGGGGAGCTGTTTTTT. This encodes CASSLGLNTGELFF.